The clone carrying this T cell receptor (beta chain) was detected only a few times. The data belong to a study of patients and donors after allogeneic stem cell transplantation. The CDR3 runs 14 residues. V lost 4 bases and J lost 7, with 16 bases in between. Germline V lookup: CDR1 MGHDK, CDR2 SYGVNS. One entry per CDR3 protein, called by TCRdb with MiXCR from the RT-PCR reads. The sample lists about 960,000 distinct CDR3 sequences, under 20% occurring once. Sequences were obtained from blood, either unsorted or a sorted T cell fraction (not recorded which). The genes are TRBV25-1 and TRBJ1-1, with D unresolved. The source is a human donor who was either an allogeneic HSCT recipient or a stem cell or donor lymphocyte infusion donor (not recorded which). It is not recorded whose cells these are; they may come from a transplant donor. The CDR3 DNA sequence: TGTGCCAGCAGTGGCCGTGCGGGGTTCATTGAAGCTTTCTTT. As protein: CASSGRAGFIEAFF.